This entry lists 19 T cell receptor beta chains sequenced from one sample in a study of shared clonotypes between healthy human individuals. TCRdb keeps only in-frame clones here, not all; method: immunoSEQ multiplex PCR. Among fewer than 1.4 million clones listed, about 84% were seen once. Sequenced sample: memory CD4+ T cells from PBMCs. Subset meaning: CD45RA-negative fraction. The source of these receptors is a man between 18 and 29 years old in good health. Some clones in this sample may be carry-over from other donors' samples.

The V and J genes are TRBV7-2 and TRBJ1-3, with no clear D. The CDR3 spans 15 residues. CDR1 SGHTA and CDR2 FQGNSA come from the germline V gene. V was pared by 5 bases and J by 0 bases, with 11 bases between. The CDR3 reads CASSRNWPSGNTIYF. DNA of the CDR3: TGTGCCAGCAGCCGGAACTGGCCCTCTGGAAACACCATATATTTT.

This clone appeared once. The V gene is TRBV6-1, the J gene TRBJ2-5; 8 positions match TRBD2. V gave up 8 bases and J gave up 5 bases; unmatched junction bases: 10. The CDR3 is 14 residues long. Germline V gene data show CDR1 as MNHNS and CDR2 as SASEGT. Here the CDR3 DNA reads TGTGCCAGCCTCTCGGGAGGGCTAGGGGAGACCCAGTACTTC. Translation: CASLSGGLGETQYF.

V is TRBV19 and J is TRBJ2-5, with D perhaps TRBD1 (5 bases). V lost 4 bases and J 1 base, leaving 16 bases between the germline ends. This CDR3 has 16 residues. Germline CDR1 and CDR2: LNHDA and SQIVND (reference sequence). This CDR3 reads CASSTAGIGFQETQYF. In nucleotides, the CDR3 is TGTGCCAGTAGTACCGCAGGGATTGGGTTCCAAGAGACCCAGTACTTC.

This clone was recorded only once. The rearrangement joins TRBV27 to TRBJ2-4, with D unresolved. The CDR3 is made up of 17 amino acids. From germline, CDR1 is MNHEY and CDR2 SMNVEV (reference sequence). V lost 7 bases and J 0 bases, leaving 19 bases between the germline ends. The CDR3 spells CASTLRAELLAKNIQYF. CDR3 nucleotide sequence: TGTGCCAGCACCTTACGGGCCGAGCTACTAGCCAAAAACATTCAGTACTTC.

V usage is TRBV11-2 and J usage is TRBJ2-7, with 11 bases lining up with TRBD2. The ends lost 5 bases at V and 3 bases at J; junction bases unmatched: 3. The germline V gene encodes CDR1 SGHAT and CDR2 FQNNGV. This CDR3 is built from 14 residues. The CDR3 loop is CASSPTSGNYEQYF. DNA for the CDR3: TGTGCCAGCAGCCCGACTAGCGGGAACTACGAGCAGTACTTC.

The CDR3 nucleotides are TGCGCCAGCAGCCAGACTAGCGGGAGCCTCTACGAGCAGTACTTC. Translation gives CASSQTSGSLYEQYF. The chain carries TRBV4-1 and TRBJ2-5, with 12 positions matching TRBD2. The J call may not be correct, given that the DNA end is closer to TRBJ2-7. CDR1 is MGHRA and CDR2 is YSYEKL in the germline V gene. This CDR3 is built from 15 residues.

The chain links TRBV19 to TRBJ2-7; 9 nucleotides align to TRBD2. The ends lost 7 bases at V and 4 bases at J; junction bases unmatched: 5. The germline V gene encodes CDR1 LNHDA and CDR2 SQIVND (reference sequence). The CDR3 totals 13 residues. CDR3 sequence reads: CASKAGGPYEQYF. The CDR3 DNA is TGTGCCAGTAAGGCGGGAGGGCCGTACGAGCAGTACTTC. Full variable domain (outside the CDR3, taken from reference TRBV19 and TRBJ2-7): DGGITQSPKYLFRKEGQNVTLSCEQNLNHDAMYWYRQDPGQGLRLIYYSQIVNDFQKGDIAEGYSVSREKKESFPLTVTSAQKNPTAFYLCASKAGGPYEQYFGPGTRLTVT.

The chain carries TRBV6-6 and TRBJ1-2; D remains ambiguous. Trimming shortened V by 0 bases and J by 7 bases, and 18 bases separated the two germline ends. The CDR3 runs 16 residues. CDR1 and CDR2 from the germline V gene are MNHNY and SVGAGI (reference sequence). The DNA for the CDR3 is TGTGCCAGCAGTTACTCGATCGGGCACGGGAGCCTTGGCTACACCTTC. This codes for CASSYSIGHGSLGYTF.

This clone appeared once. The chain recombines TRBV18 with TRBJ2-7; 13 nucleotides agree with TRBD2. The CDR3 covers 16 residues. Germline CDR1 is KGHSH and CDR2 is LQKENI. Trimming took 0 bases from V and 9 from J; bases not matched to a gene: 8. CDR3 DNA: TGTGCCAGCTCACCACCGGGACTAGCGGGGACCGGCGGGCAGTACTTC. Encoded protein: CASSPPGLAGTGGQYF.

Concerning this clone: This could be a read error, since a much larger clone is one nucleotide away. Other DNA sequences from this sample encode an identical CDR3 as well. V and J are TRBV30 and TRBJ1-1; tentative D call: TRBD1 (5 bases). The CDR3 sequence is 13 residues long. Germline V gene lookup returns CDR1 GTSNPN and CDR2 SVGIG (reference sequence). V was shortened by 0 bases and J by 2 bases, with 7 bases between the two germline ends. CDR3 loop: CAWSVRVNTEAFF. As DNA, the CDR3 is TGTGCCTGGAGTGTCAGGGTCAACACTGAAGCTTTCTTT.

This clone has a handful of counts. V and J are TRBV18 and TRBJ1-1; the match to TRBD1 covers 9 bases. V trimming: 3 bases; J trimming: 4 bases; junction bases outside the gene matches: 0. CDR3 length: 13 residues. The germline V gene has CDR1 KGHSH and CDR2 LQKENI. The CDR3 nucleotides are TGTGCCAGCTCACCGGGACAGGGCACTGAAGCTTTCTTT. It translates to CASSPGQGTEAFF.

V gene TRBV29-1 combines with J gene TRBJ2-1, with 13 nucleotides matching TRBD2. Germline V gene lookup returns CDR1 SQVTM and CDR2 ANQGSEA. The CDR3 totals 20 residues. V was clipped by 4 bases and J by 6 bases; unmatched bases: 21. The CDR3 region is CSVGRHTSGRVLRQRNEQFF. In nucleotides, the CDR3 is TGCAGCGTTGGAAGACATACTAGCGGGAGGGTCCTCCGACAACGCAATGAGCAGTTCTTC.

For this clone: Other DNA sequences in this sample translate to the same CDR3. This chain connects TRBV7-2 to TRBJ2-3, with 8 bases fitting TRBD2. The germline V gene encodes CDR1 SGHTA and CDR2 FQGNSA. Losses at the gene ends were 5 bases for V and 0 bases for J; bases not matched to a gene: 10. The CDR3 has 17 residues. DNA for the CDR3: TGTGCCAGCAGCCTGGTTCGGGGGGGCACGAGCACAGATACGCAGTATTTT. This encodes CASSLVRGGTSTDTQYF.

The count of this clone is one. The J gene is TRBJ2-3, the V gene TRBV28; possibly TRBD1 for D (6 bases). This CDR3 has 15 residues. V was shortened by 4 bases and J by 3 bases, with 14 bases between the two germline ends. Germline loops: CDR1 MDHEN, CDR2 SYDVKM. This CDR3 reads CASSSGQVRTDTQYF. CDR3 DNA sequence: TGTGCCAGCAGTTCGGGACAAGTGCGTACAGATACGCAGTATTTT.

This clone was seen once. This chain links TRBV7-2 with TRBJ2-5, with TRBD2 matching 7 bases. Germline-derived CDR1 and CDR2 are SGHTA and FQGNSA. The CDR3 sequence is 14 residues long. Unmatched junction bases numbered 6, after V lost 3 bases and J lost 5 bases. The CDR3 reads CASSFGHGGETQYF. DNA for the CDR3: TGTGCCAGCAGCTTCGGACACGGGGGGGAGACCCAGTACTTC.

The genes are TRBV28 and TRBJ2-7; 8 bases are a match to TRBD1. Trimming took 7 bases from V and 3 from J; bases not matched to a gene: 11. The germline V gene encodes CDR1 MDHEN and CDR2 SYDVKM. This CDR3 contains 15 residues. The CDR3 here is CASIEAGGAGYEQYF. DNA of the CDR3: TGTGCCAGCATTGAAGCAGGGGGCGCGGGCTACGAGCAGTACTTC.

The V and J genes are TRBV4-1 and TRBJ1-3; D not certain. The CDR3 consists of 15 residues. In germline, CDR1 is MGHRA, CDR2 YSYEKL. Trimming stripped 1 base from V and 3 bases from J, with 10 bases between. Written as DNA, the CDR3 is TGCGCCAGCAGCCAAGTACAGAATCGTGGAAACACCATATATTTT. Its translation is CASSQVQNRGNTIYF.

The J gene is TRBJ2-1, the V gene TRBV19; D is unresolved. The CDR3 length is 11 residues. V shed 5 bases and J shed 4 bases, with 3 bases lying between them. Germline CDR1 LNHDA, CDR2 SQIVND (reference sequence). The CDR3 coding sequence is TGTGCCAGTAGTGTGTACAATGAGCAGTTCTTC. It is translated as CASSVYNEQFF. The full variable domain, with the rest looked up from reference TRBV19 and TRBJ2-1, is DGGITQSPKYLFRKEGQNVTLSCEQNLNHDAMYWYRQDPGQGLRLIYYSQIVNDFQKGDIAEGYSVSREKKESFPLTVTSAQKNPTAFYLCASSVYNEQFFGPGTRLTVL.

This clone was counted only a few times. A far more abundant clone sits one base away, making this likely a read error. The chain joins TRBV11-1 to TRBJ2-7; no clear D. Trimming stripped 1 base from V and 0 bases from J, with 4 bases between. This CDR3 is built from 13 residues. Germline values: CDR1 SGHAT, CDR2 FQDESV (reference sequence). CDR3 nucleotide sequence: TGTGCCAGCAGCTTAGGCAGCTCCTACGAGCAGTACTTC. This gives the protein CASSLGSSYEQYF.